This TCR beta chain stems from a study of T cell responses to AZD1222 COVID-19 vaccine. The V gene's germline CDR1 is MNHEY and CDR2 SMNVEV (reference sequence). This CDR3 has 13 residues. V shed 9 bases and J shed 1 base, with 12 bases lying between them. Notes on the study in general: Baseline antibody screening turned up just a handful of seropositive AZD1222 recipients. No repertoire was sampled before or during the peak T cell response, only after it. A rise in Spike-specific TCR breadth and depth followed two AZD1222 doses. Donors were chiefly white British, with a greater number of females, and clonal diversity was perhaps underestimated.

This table comes from immunoSEQ multiplex PCR, and its TCRdb copy is limited to in-frame clones, with some not included. The profile shows approximately 200,000 clones, 80% to 95% of them singletons. As to this clone: The target antigen is unknown.

The sequence came from an adult who received the AZD1222 COVID-19 vaccine. The sequences come from peripheral blood, collected 28 days after the second AZD1222 dose. The genes are TRBV27 and TRBJ1-1; tentatively, D is TRBD1 (5 bases). This CDR3 is CASQGVENTEAFF. Written as DNA, the CDR3 is TGTGCCAGTCAGGGAGTGGAGAACACTGAAGCTTTCTTT.